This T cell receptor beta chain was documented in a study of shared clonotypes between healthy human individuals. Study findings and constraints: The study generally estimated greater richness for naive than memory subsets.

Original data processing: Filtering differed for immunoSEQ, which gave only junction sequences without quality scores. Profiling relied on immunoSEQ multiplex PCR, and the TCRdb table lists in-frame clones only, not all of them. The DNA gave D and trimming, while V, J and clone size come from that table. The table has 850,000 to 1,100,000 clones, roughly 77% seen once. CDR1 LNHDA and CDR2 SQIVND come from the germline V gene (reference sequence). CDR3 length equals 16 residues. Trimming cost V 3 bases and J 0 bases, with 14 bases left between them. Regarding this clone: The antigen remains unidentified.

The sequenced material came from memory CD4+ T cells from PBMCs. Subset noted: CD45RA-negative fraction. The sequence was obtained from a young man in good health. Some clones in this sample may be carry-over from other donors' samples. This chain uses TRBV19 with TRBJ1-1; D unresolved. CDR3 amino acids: CASSIGIGSMNTEAFF. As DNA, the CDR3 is TGTGCCAGTAGTATTGGTATTGGGAGTATGAACACTGAAGCTTTCTTT.